A single sample gave rise to the 12 T cell receptor beta chains below, sequenced in a study of cytomegalovirus exposure and HLA in healthy donors (TCRdb year 2017). Library preparation was by the immunoSEQ multiplex PCR assay. A mixture of 60 forward primers for TCR Vbeta segments and 13 reverse primers for TCR Jbeta segments was used in the multiplex PCR. Entries here come from immuneACCESS through TCRdb and include only in-frame sequences with V and J called. Some clones fail to appear in such tables; in the studies checked, an unresolved V gene covers under half of the shortfall, and the cause of the remainder is unknown. Counted in this sample were about 160,000 clones; 65% to 80% of them appeared once. The ten top clones hold roughly 2% of the sample. Sequencing was done on a sample of PBMCs. The receptors shown here come from a man in his forties in good health and CMV-seronegative.

This clone was counted a few times. The V and J genes are TRBV28 and TRBJ2-7; TRBD2 matches at 8 bases. From germline, CDR1 is MDHEN and CDR2 SYDVKM. The CDR3 has 15 residues. Germline trimming cut 1 base from V and 10 bases from J; bases unmatched to any gene: 12. As DNA, the CDR3 is TGTGCCAGCAGTTTATATGGGGTAGCGGGACAAAACCAGTACTTC. Residues: CASSLYGVAGQNQYF.

This clone has just a few counts. The rearrangement links TRBV6-4 to TRBJ2-1; D not resolved. The CDR3 runs 13 residues. CDR1 is MRHNA and CDR2 is SNTAGT in the germline V gene. With 6 bases removed from V and 0 bases from J, the gap between germline ends came to 6 bases. CDR3 amino acids: CASSTGSYNEQFF. The CDR3 DNA reads TGTGCCAGCAGCACTGGCTCCTACAATGAGCAGTTCTTC.

A few counts support this clone. The V call is TRBV5-4, the J call TRBJ2-2; D unclear. V lost 4 bases, J lost 2 bases, and 9 bases lay in between. The CDR3 extends over 14 amino acids. Germline CDR1 reads SGHNT; CDR2 reads YYREEE (reference sequence). In DNA, the CDR3 is TGTGCCAGCAGCCCCACAGAAAACACCGGGGAGCTGTTTTTT. Translated: CASSPTENTGELFF.

The V gene is TRBV29-1, the J gene TRBJ2-7, with 7 bases fitting TRBD1. CDR3 length: 14 residues. Trimming removed 2 bases from V and 4 bases from J; junction bases left unmatched: 8. Germline loops: CDR1 SQVTM, CDR2 ANQGSEA. DNA of the CDR3: TGCAGCGTTGAAATGGGCAGGGGGATTTACGAGCAGTACTTC. This sequence encodes CSVEMGRGIYEQYF.

This clone was detected only a few times. The chain couples TRBV25-1 to TRBJ2-1, with TRBD1 identical over 8 bases. This CDR3 is 14 amino acids long. CDR1 MGHDK and CDR2 SYGVNS come from the germline V gene. The V gene end was trimmed by 3 bases and the J gene end by 6 bases; junction bases not matched to a gene: 4. The CDR3 coding sequence is TGTGCCAGCAGTGACCGGGACAGGCTCAATGAGCAGTTCTTC. This codes for CASSDRDRLNEQFF.

The sample holds a few counts of this clone. The chain has TRBV11-2 and TRBJ2-1; D may be TRBD1 (5 bases). Trimming removed 2 bases from V and 7 bases from J, with 6 bases in between. CDR3 length: 12 residues. Germline V lookup: CDR1 SGHAT, CDR2 FQNNGV. DNA of the CDR3: TGTGCCAGCAGCTTAAAGGGGAATGAGCAGTTCTTC. Protein sequence: CASSLKGNEQFF.

This chain links TRBV9 with TRBJ2-1, with 8 bases aligning to TRBD2. CDR1 is SGDLS, CDR2 YYNGEE, per germline. V shed 3 bases and J 6 bases; nucleotides not matched to a gene: 8. The CDR3 contains 15 residues. As DNA, the CDR3 is TGTGCCAGCAGCGCTACTAGCGGCCAATTCAATGAGCAGTTCTTC. It encodes CASSATSGQFNEQFF.

The V and J genes are TRBV15 and TRBJ2-3; D may be TRBD2 (6 bases). CDR3 length: 13 residues. Germline CDR1 reads LNHNV; CDR2 reads YYDKDF (reference sequence). V lost 3 bases to trimming and J lost 6 bases, with 10 bases between them. CDR3 loop: CATSSGRHDTQYF. DNA for the CDR3: TGTGCCACCAGCAGCGGGAGACATGATACGCAGTATTTT.

The chain combines TRBV4-1 with TRBJ2-1; perhaps TRBD2 as D (5 bases). V was pared by 0 bases and J by 3 bases, with 12 bases between. Germline CDR1 reads MGHRA; CDR2 reads YSYEKL. This CDR3 is built from 16 residues. The CDR3 protein is CASSQDFGEYYNEQFF. CDR3 sequence (DNA): TGCGCCAGCAGCCAAGATTTCGGGGAGTACTACAATGAGCAGTTCTTC.

The chain is built from TRBV19 and TRBJ1-2; maybe TRBD1 (5 bases). The CDR3 consists of 17 residues. The V gene's germline CDR1 is LNHDA and CDR2 SQIVND (reference sequence). V lost 10 bases, J lost 14 bases, and 38 bases lay in between. CDR3 protein: CATTVGATISPAVARTF. The CDR3 DNA reads TGTGCCACAACCGTAGGGGCTACCATCTCTCCCGCGGTCGCGAGGACCTTC.

V usage is TRBV30 and J usage is TRBJ2-2; 7 positions match TRBD2. Germline V gene data show CDR1 as GTSNPN and CDR2 as SVGIG (reference sequence). V lost 8 bases, J lost 7 bases, and 7 bases stayed unmatched. CDR3 length: 12 amino acids. CDR3: CAGEGPVGELFF. As DNA, the CDR3 is TGTGCCGGGGAGGGACCGGTCGGGGAGCTGTTTTTT.

This chain uses TRBV9 with TRBJ2-7; TRBD1 aligns across 9 bases. J gave up 3 bases and V 3 bases, and 4 bases lay outside the gene matches. This CDR3 is 14 amino acids long. Germline V gene data show CDR1 as SGDLS and CDR2 as YYNGEE. This CDR3 is CASSGSTGGYEQYF. In DNA form, the CDR3 reads TGTGCCAGCAGCGGATCGACAGGGGGCTACGAGCAGTACTTC.